This TCR beta chain was sequenced in a study of blood T cell repertoires in COVID-19 (dated by TCRdb to the early 2020s). Background for the entire study: Collaborator samples came from the United States, Italy and Spain and covered acute and convalescent phases of COVID-19. The prospective study material was composed of cDNA or gDNA derived from T cells, B-cell-depleted T cells, or PBMCs. Sample metadata almost always included a de-identified subject ID, COVID-19 status, age in years and sex. The samples were drawn from two sources: the first 160 participants of the ongoing ImmuneRACE study, and about 1,300 subjects contributed by 6 global collaborators. HLA class I and class II types, where available, came from metadata supplied by the sample provider rather than from assay-based typing. The dataset comprised deeply sampled blood TCRbeta repertoires from subjects exposed to, actively infected with, or recovered from COVID-19. The repertoires were released in a freely available public database intended as a resource for research on the immune response to SARS-CoV-2.

General conclusions and limits of the study: The amount of clinical and demographic metadata varied by source and participant and was provided uncurated.

Compared with germline, V lacks 6 bases and J lacks 7 bases; bases without a gene match: 7. The CDR3 goes from the cysteine to the phenylalanine over 14 residues. Only CDR3 DNA is held: 42 bases, read in frame from base 1. Taken from the germline V gene (reference sequence), the CDR1 and CDR2 loops are SGHAT and FQDESV. Collaborating institutions collected whole blood in K2EDTA tubes following their own protocols. Collaborator samples were shipped for TCRbeta analysis as frozen whole blood, isolated PBMCs, or DNA extracted from either sample type. The immunoSEQ Assay, a bias-controlled multiplex PCR, was used to amplify TCRbeta CDR3 regions from genomic DNA. Turning to the authors' computational methods: The number of nucleated cells in each sample was estimated by amplification of reference gene primers within the assay. Sequence reads were collapsed and filtered to measure the absolute abundance of every unique TCRbeta CDR3 rearrangement. For each sample, productive Simpson clonality was calculated by taking the square root of Simpson's diversity index across productive rearrangements. Entries here come from immuneACCESS through TCRdb and include only in-frame sequences with V and J called. Some clones fail to appear in such tables; in the studies checked, an unresolved V gene covers under half of the shortfall, and the cause of the remainder is unknown. That table furnishes V, J and clone size, whereas the DNA furnished D and trimming. For this sample the table gives approximately 180,000 clones, of which approximately 83% were detected only once. The ten top clones hold over 2.5% of the sample.

Of note for this clone: Its specific antigen is unknown. No clone much larger than this one lies a single base away; base qualities are absent.

The sample comprised peripheral blood. The sequence was collected from a man aged 55 to 69 with acute or convalescent COVID-19. The rearrangement joined TRBV11-1 to TRBJ2-2; TRBD2 aligns with 8 central bases. The DNA reads TGTGCCAGCAGTCGGGGGGGCCAAAGCGGGGAGCTGTTTTTT. Its protein is CASSRGGQSGELFF.